These 15 T cell receptor beta chains share one sample of origin, sequenced in a study of T cell clonality in common variable immunodeficiency. Profiled with immunoSEQ multiplex PCR; TCRdb holds only in-frame clones, not every one. This repertoire holds 44,000 or so clones, and none appear only once. The sample consisted of peripheral blood mononuclear cells. The receptor set was obtained from a person aged 18 to 75 in good health.

This clone was seen a few times. The read terminates 3 residues ahead of where the CDR3 ends, so the germline J gene completes it. The chain links TRBV19 to TRBJ2-4; 8 bases are a match to TRBD2. Germline CDR1 LNHDA, CDR2 SQIVND (reference sequence). This CDR3 region has 17 residues. This CDR3 reads CASSSGGVDSYIYGQYF. The sequenced part of the CDR3 DNA is TGTGCCAGTAGCTCGGGGGGGGTTGACAGCTACATCTATGGT. The full variable domain, its missing parts supplied by reference TRBV19 and TRBJ2-4, is DGGITQSPKYLFRKEGQNVTLSCEQNLNHDAMYWYRQDPGQGLRLIYYSQIVNDFQKGDIAEGYSVSREKKESFPLTVTSAQKNPTAFYLCASSSGGVDSYIYGQYFGAGTRLSVL.

Notes on this clone: The DNA ends 3 residues before the CDR3 does, and the rest of the CDR3 is filled in from the germline J gene. The chain carries TRBV7-8 and TRBJ2-7; D perhaps matches TRBD1 (6 bases). The germline V gene has CDR1 SGHVS and CDR2 FQNEAQ. The length of the CDR3 is 12 residues. V was cut by 8 bases and J by 4 bases, with 12 bases left in between. The CDR3 loop is CASGPGDYEQYF. The CDR3 bases that were read are TGTGCCAGCGGACCAGGGGATTACGAG.

The sample holds many counts of this clone. The read finishes 3 residues shy of the CDR3 end, and the germline J gene is used to complete it. The chain has TRBV2 and TRBJ1-6; 7 positions agree with TRBD1. V gave up 8 bases and J gave up 9 bases; unmatched junction bases: 7. Per germline, CDR1 SNHLY and CDR2 FYNNEI. The CDR3 consists of 13 residues. The sequenced CDR3 bases are TGTGCCAGCGGCACAGGGGTGGGTTCACCC. Amino acid sequence: CASGTGVGSP. The entire CDR3 protein reads CASGTGVGSPLHF.

This clone came up many times. The CDR3 end lies 3 residues beyond the end of the read and is filled in from the germline J gene. The rearrangement joins TRBV7-3 to TRBJ2-5, with TRBD2 identical over 8 bases. The CDR3 sequence is 15 residues long. Looked up from germline, CDR1 is SGHTA and CDR2 is FQGTGA. J lost 7 bases, V lost 2 bases, and 9 bases had no gene match. The CDR3 loop is CASSLFSGGEGTQYF. Incomplete CDR3 DNA: TGTGCCAGCAGCTTATTCTCCGGGGGGGAGGGGACC. The complete variable domain, with remaining parts taken from reference TRBV7-3 and TRBJ2-5, reads GAGVSQTPSNKVTEKGKYVELRCDPISGHTALYWYRQSLGQGPEFLIYFQGTGAADDSGLPNDRFFAVRPEGSVSTLKIQRTERGDSAVYLCASSLFSGGEGTQYFGPGTRLLVL.

In its sample, this clone was seen many times. The CDR3 extends 3 residues past the end of the read, so its final part is completed from the germline J gene. V usage is TRBV28 and J usage is TRBJ2-7; TRBD2 matches 10 bases. V dropped 6 bases and J dropped 0; count of bases not matched to a gene: 8. Looked up from germline, CDR1 is MDHEN and CDR2 is SYDVKM. CDR3 length equals 16 residues. CDR3 DNA (partial): TGTGCCAGCAGGTCACCGGGGACTAGCGTCTCCTACGAG. Its translation: CASRSPGTSVSYE. The entire CDR3 is CASRSPGTSVSYEQYF. The whole variable domain, remainder taken from reference TRBV28 and TRBJ2-7, is DVKVTQSSRYLVKRTGEKVFLECVQDMDHENMFWYRQDPGLGLRLIYFSYDVKMKEKGDIPEGYSVSREKKERFSLILESASTNQTSMYLCASRSPGTSVSYEQYFGPGTRLTVT.

This clone was detected many times. The DNA ends 3 residues before the CDR3 does, and the rest of the CDR3 is filled in from the germline J gene. The rearrangement links TRBV7-8 to TRBJ1-2; the D gene is possibly TRBD1 (5 bases). Germline V gives CDR1 SGHVS, CDR2 FQNEAQ. The V gene lost 1 base and the J gene lost 4 bases, with 10 bases spanning the gap. CDR3 length: 14 amino acids. The chain's CDR3 is CASSLDWQGYGYTF. The DNA read from the CDR3 is TGTGCCAGCAGCTTAGATTGGCAGGGCTATGGC. The whole variable domain, remainder taken from reference TRBV7-8 and TRBJ1-2, is GAGVSQSPRYKVAKRGQDVALRCDPISGHVSLFWYQQALGQGPEFLTYFQNEAQLDKSGLPSDRFFAERPEGSVSTLKIQRTQQEDSAVYLCASSLDWQGYGYTFGSGTRLTVV.

This clone was observed many times. The CDR3 end lies 3 residues beyond the end of the read and is filled in from the germline J gene. V usage is TRBV29-1 and J usage is TRBJ2-1, with 13 bases fitting TRBD2. Germline-derived CDR1 and CDR2 are SQVTM and ANQGSEA. Trimming cost V 4 bases and J 1 base; bases outside gene matches: 4. The CDR3 contains 16 residues. CDR3 protein: CSVAGTSGDSYNEQFF. CDR3 DNA, as far as it was read: TGCAGCGTTGCCGGGACTAGCGGGGATTCCTACAATGAG.

This clone was recorded at least ten times. The CDR3 goes on 3 residues after the read ends, and that part is filled in from the germline J gene. The rearrangement joins TRBV4-1 to TRBJ2-1, with TRBD1 identical over 7 bases. CDR3 length: 15 residues. V was clipped by 4 bases and J by 0 bases; unmatched bases: 3. Germline CDR1 MGHRA, CDR2 YSYEKL. The CDR3 bases that were read are TGCGCCAGCAGCCCACAGGGGAGCTCCTACAATGAG. Encoded protein: CASSPQGSSYNE. The entire CDR3 is CASSPQGSSYNEQFF.

Many counts were recorded for this clone. Coverage ceases 3 residues before the CDR3 finishes, and the germline J gene fills in the end. J is TRBJ1-2 and V is TRBV2; 9 bases agree with TRBD1. V lost 6 bases and J lost 7; bases outside the gene matches: 6. The CDR3 has 13 residues. Germline CDR1 SNHLY, CDR2 FYNNEI. CDR3 bases read: TGTGCCAGCAGCGAGGACAGGGGCAGTGGC. Translated, it gives CASSEDRGSG. The entire CDR3 protein is CASSEDRGSGYTF.

This clone was seen many times. The CDR3 end lies 3 residues beyond the end of the read and is filled in from the germline J gene. The genes are TRBV5-1 and TRBJ2-1, with D possibly matching TRBD1 (6 bases). The CDR3 has 15 residues. Germline CDR1 is SGHRS and CDR2 is YFSETQ. Trimming cost V 4 bases and J 4 bases, with 15 bases left between them. CDR3 DNA (partial): TGCGCCAGCAGCCCCGGGACACTCCAATACAATGAG. Amino acids: CASSPGTLQYNE. The full-length CDR3 reads as CASSPGTLQYNEQFF.

This clone was counted at least ten times. The read is 3 residues too short to cover the CDR3 end, so that end is filled in from the germline J gene. The rearrangement links TRBV19 to TRBJ1-5; a possible D gene is TRBD1 (5 bases). CDR1 is LNHDA and CDR2 is SQIVND in the germline V gene (reference sequence). With 3 bases removed from V and 7 bases from J, the gap between germline ends came to 16 bases. CDR3 length: 15 residues. The CDR3 region is CASSIEGQAGQPQHF. The DNA read from the CDR3 is TGTGCCAGTAGTATTGAGGGGCAGGCCGGCCAGCCC.

Note on this clone: Read data end 3 residues before the CDR3 end; the end is taken from the germline J gene. The same CDR3 is also encoded by other DNA sequences in this sample. The chain couples TRBV18 to TRBJ2-1, with 9 bases fitting TRBD2. CDR3 length: 17 amino acids. Germline V gives CDR1 KGHSH, CDR2 LQKENI. With V trimmed by 6 bases and J by 2 bases, 11 bases remained unmatched. CDR3 DNA (partial): TGTGCCAGCTCCCCCCCGACTAGCGGTACCCCCTACAATGAG. Protein product: CASSPPTSGTPYNE. The entire CDR3 sequence reads CASSPPTSGTPYNEQFF.

This clone was counted at least ten times. The CDR3 end falls 3 residues outside the read, so it is completed with the germline J gene. The rearrangement links TRBV4-1 to TRBJ2-3, with 9 bases fitting TRBD1. Looked up from germline, CDR1 is MGHRA and CDR2 is YSYEKL. This CDR3 is built from 17 residues. V lost 2 bases to trimming and J lost 6 bases; unmatched junction nucleotides: 12. The CDR3 loop is CASSQYRAGQGVDTQYF. CDR3 DNA (partial): TGCGCCAGCAGCCAATACCGCGCGGGACAGGGTGTCGATACG.

This clone was seen at least ten times. The read gets to within 3 residues of the CDR3 end, and the germline J gene fills in the rest. This chain uses TRBV6-1 with TRBJ2-6; 7 bases are a match to TRBD2. The J segment lost 2 bases and the V segment lost 4 bases, leaving 5 bases of the junction unmatched. Germline V CDR1 and CDR2: MNHNS, SASEGT. The CDR3 has 16 residues. The CDR3 bases that were read are TGTGCCAGCAGTGGGCGGGGGAAAACTGGGGCCAACGTC. Protein product: CASSGRGKTGANV. The full CDR3 protein is CASSGRGKTGANVLTF.

This clone was recorded at least ten times. The read falls 3 residues short of the CDR3 end, and the missing part is taken from the germline J gene. The rearrangement joins TRBV2 to TRBJ2-7; 11 bases map to TRBD2. The J segment lost 5 bases and the V segment lost 10 bases, leaving 13 bases of the junction unmatched. The CDR3 totals 15 residues. The germline V gene has CDR1 SNHLY and CDR2 FYNNEI. The CDR3 bases that were read are TGTGCCACCACACCGGGACTAGCGGTCCGGAACGAG. It codes for CATTPGLAVRNE. The entire CDR3 protein is CATTPGLAVRNEQYF.